The 29 T cell receptor beta chains below all came from one sample that was sequenced in a study of T cells in tuberculosis. As for time point: new active TB diagnosis, blood taken before or within 7 days of starting treatment. Method: immunoSEQ multiplex PCR; TCRdb's copy keeps in-frame clones and lacks some. Here the sample spans some 30,000 clones, nearly 90% being singletons. The input for sequencing was PBMCs, taken at tuberculosis diagnosis. The receptors stem from an adult with tuberculosis.

This clone was seen only once. The chain carries TRBV11-2 and TRBJ2-2, with D tentatively TRBD2 (6 bases). V lost 5 bases and J 5 bases, leaving 9 bases between the germline ends. The CDR3 runs to 13 residues. Germline loops: CDR1 SGHAT, CDR2 FQNNGV. DNA for the CDR3: TGTGCCAGCAGCCGGGAGCATACCGGGGAGCTGTTTTTT. This sequence encodes CASSREHTGELFF.

This rearrangement joins TRBV2 to TRBJ2-5; D remains unclear. Germline loops: CDR1 SNHLY, CDR2 FYNNEI. The CDR3 has 12 residues. V was pared by 2 bases and J by 7 bases, with 8 bases between. In DNA form, the CDR3 reads TGTGCCAGCAGTGAATCTGTGTGGACCCAGTACTTC. This codes for CASSESVWTQYF.

This chain links TRBV5-1 with TRBJ1-1, with D uncertain. The CDR3 runs to 15 residues. Trimming cost V 0 bases and J 1 base, with 10 bases left between them. Germline CDR1 is SGHRS and CDR2 is YFSETQ. The CDR3 bases are TGCGCCAGCAGCTTGGCGCCGGCGGGGAACACTGAAGCTTTCTTT. Amino acids: CASSLAPAGNTEAFF.

V gene TRBV5-1 combines with J gene TRBJ1-3, with unresolved D. The V and J ends lost 0 bases and 0 bases respectively, with 10 bases between them. The V gene's germline CDR1 is SGHRS and CDR2 YFSETQ. The CDR3 runs to 16 residues. CDR3 DNA: TGCGCCAGCAGCTTGGCCAGGTCCGACTCTGGAAACACCATATATTTT. This sequence encodes CASSLARSDSGNTIYF.

In DNA, the CDR3 is TGTGCCAGCACAGGGACAGCCTACAATGAGCAGTTCTTC. It encodes CASTGTAYNEQFF. This chain connects TRBV11-2 to TRBJ2-1; 7 bases are a match to TRBD1. Per germline, CDR1 SGHAT and CDR2 FQNNGV. The CDR3 is 13 residues long. With 7 bases clipped from V and 2 bases from J, the junction kept 2 bases outside the gene matches.

V and J are TRBV4-2 and TRBJ2-3, with 9 bases aligning to TRBD2. The germline V gene encodes CDR1 LGHNA and CDR2 YNFKEQ. With V trimmed by 0 bases and J by 6 bases, 7 bases remained unmatched. The CDR3 is made up of 16 amino acids. The CDR3 region is CASSQDSRGGWDTQYF. The CDR3 nucleotides read TGTGCCAGCAGCCAAGATTCGCGGGGGGGCTGGGATACGCAGTATTTT.

The J gene is TRBJ2-6, the V gene TRBV5-4; 9 bases align to TRBD1. CDR1 is SGHNT and CDR2 is YYREEE in the germline V gene (reference sequence). Unmatched junction bases numbered 5, after V lost 3 bases and J lost 1 base. The length of the CDR3 is 17 residues. The CDR3 region has the DNA TGTGCCAGCAGCTGGGGACAGGGAAATTCTGGGGCCAACGTCCTGACTTTC. Its protein product is CASSWGQGNSGANVLTF.

The chain carries TRBV7-9 and TRBJ2-1, with 9 nucleotides matching TRBD2. The germline V gene has CDR1 SEHNR and CDR2 FQNEAQ (reference sequence). After removal of 10 bases from V and 5 bases from J, the junction contained 12 bases not matched to a gene. The CDR3 is 15 amino acids. The CDR3 spells CATVFGAGGNNEQFF. CDR3 in DNA: TGTGCCACCGTTTTTGGAGCGGGAGGTAACAATGAGCAGTTCTTC. The full variable domain, completed using reference TRBV7-9 and TRBJ2-1, is DTGVSQNPRHKITKRGQNVTFRCDPISEHNRLYWYRQTLGQGPEFLTYFQNEAQLEKSRLLSDRFSAERPKGSFSTLEIQRTEQGDSAMYLCATVFGAGGNNEQFFGPGTRLTVL.

The rearrangement joins TRBV6-1 to TRBJ2-2; D possibly corresponds to TRBD2 (5 bases). Trimming cost V 0 bases and J 6 bases, with 11 bases left between them. Germline CDR1 MNHNS, CDR2 SASEGT. The CDR3 covers 15 residues. CDR3 sequence reads: CASSEAAWGAGELFF. In DNA form, the CDR3 reads TGTGCCAGCAGTGAAGCGGCGTGGGGAGCCGGGGAGCTGTTTTTT.

A few counts support this clone. The chain couples TRBV5-1 to TRBJ2-7; TRBD2 agrees at 10 bases. The CDR3 covers 14 residues. Germline V gives CDR1 SGHRS, CDR2 YFSETQ. With V trimmed by 0 bases and J by 6 bases, 3 bases remained unmatched. This chain's CDR3 is CASSLASGSREQYF. The CDR3, as DNA: TGCGCCAGCAGCTTGGCTAGCGGGAGTCGCGAGCAGTACTTC.

This rearrangement joins TRBV19 to TRBJ2-7; D is uncertain. V lost 5 bases, J lost 3 bases, and 5 bases lay in between. Germline CDR1 reads LNHDA; CDR2 reads SQIVND (reference sequence). The CDR3 totals 11 residues. CDR3 amino acids: CASSSGYEQYF. Written as DNA, the CDR3 is TGTGCCAGTAGTTCAGGCTACGAGCAGTACTTC. The whole variable domain, remainder taken from reference TRBV19 and TRBJ2-7, is DGGITQSPKYLFRKEGQNVTLSCEQNLNHDAMYWYRQDPGQGLRLIYYSQIVNDFQKGDIAEGYSVSREKKESFPLTVTSAQKNPTAFYLCASSSGYEQYFGPGTRLTVT.

This clone has a handful of counts. This chain's CDR3 is CASSQGLEQYF. In nucleotides, the CDR3 is TGTGCCAGCTCACAGGGGCTCGAGCAGTACTTC. J is TRBJ2-7 and V is TRBV18, with D possibly being TRBD1 (5 bases). V shed 4 bases and J shed 6 bases, with 7 bases lying between them. Per the germline V gene, CDR1 is KGHSH and CDR2 is LQKENI. The CDR3 extends over 11 amino acids. Together with reference TRBV18 and TRBJ2-7, the CDR3 gives the full variable domain: NAGVMQNPRHLVRRRGQEARLRCSPMKGHSHVYWYRQLPEEGLKFMVYLQKENIIDESGMPKERFSAEFPKEGPSILRIQQVVRGDSAAYFCASSQGLEQYFGPGTRLTVT.

This chain joins TRBV7-9 and TRBJ1-2; maybe TRBD1 (5 bases). Germline V gene data show CDR1 as SEHNR and CDR2 as FQNEAQ (reference sequence). This CDR3 spans 14 amino acids. V shed 5 bases and J shed 2 bases, with 12 bases lying between them. This CDR3 is CASSPAGQNYGYTF. In DNA form, the CDR3 reads TGTGCCAGCAGCCCGGCCGGACAAAACTATGGCTACACCTTC.

The V call is TRBV9, the J call TRBJ2-1; a weak D match, TRBD2 (6 bases). CDR3 length equals 14 residues. Germline V lookup: CDR1 SGDLS, CDR2 YYNGEE. V shed 2 bases and J shed 3 bases, with 9 bases lying between them. As DNA, the CDR3 is TGTGCCAGCAGCGTGGGACTTATCTACAATGAGCAGTTCTTC. Its protein product is CASSVGLIYNEQFF.

This chain connects TRBV5-6 to TRBJ2-3; D is unresolved. The CDR3 totals 14 residues. Germline CDR1 SGHDT, CDR2 YYEEEE. Deletions cut 4 bases from V and 0 bases from J, with 9 bases between. The CDR3 region has the DNA TGTGCCAGCAGCCCGATCAGTAGCACAGATACGCAGTATTTT. It translates to CASSPISSTDTQYF.

The chain carries TRBV27 and TRBJ1-5, with 8 bases fitting TRBD1. Trimming took 8 bases from V and 3 from J; bases not matched to a gene: 6. This CDR3 region has 14 residues. Germline V gives CDR1 MNHEY, CDR2 SMNVEV (reference sequence). CDR3 in DNA: TGTGCCAGCCGACGGACAGGGAACAATCAGCCCCAGCATTTT. Its protein is CASRRTGNNQPQHF.

This chain's CDR3 is CASSEGRGPTEAFF. In DNA form, the CDR3 reads TGCGCCAGCAGTGAGGGCAGGGGGCCCACTGAAGCTTTCTTT. The chain links TRBV10-1 to TRBJ1-1; 8 nucleotides agree with TRBD1. Germline lookup yields CDR1 WNHNN and CDR2 SYGVQD (reference sequence). This CDR3 comprises 14 residues. V lost 2 bases and J lost 4; bases outside the gene matches: 3.

V is TRBV29-1 and J is TRBJ1-1; D may be TRBD1 (6 bases). Germline V CDR1 and CDR2: SQVTM, ANQGSEA. The V and J ends lost 7 bases and 6 bases respectively, with 12 bases between them. This CDR3 spans 11 amino acids. CDR3 sequence (DNA): TGCAGCGCCACAGGGAGGGCTGAAGCTTTCTTT. Translation: CSATGRAEAFF.

This clone came up once. This sequence joins TRBV11-2 and TRBJ2-7; TRBD2 matches at 9 bases. The V and J ends lost 3 bases and 1 base, in that order; junction bases with no gene match: 4. CDR1 is SGHAT and CDR2 is FQNNGV in the germline V gene. The CDR3 extends over 15 amino acids. DNA of the CDR3: TGTGCCAGCAGCTTGGAACTAGCGGGTTCCTACGAGCAGTACTTC. Translated, it gives CASSLELAGSYEQYF.

The chain carries TRBV7-2 and TRBJ1-3; D not certain. Germline assignment: CDR1 SGHTA and CDR2 FQGNSA. CDR3 length equals 14 residues. V was clipped by 1 base and J by 1 base, with 5 bases between them. The CDR3 loop reads CASSLGQSGNTIYF. The CDR3 region has the DNA TGTGCCAGCAGCTTAGGGCAGTCTGGAAACACCATATATTTT.

This clone appeared a single time. The chain recombines TRBV9 with TRBJ1-6; the D gene is possibly TRBD1 (6 bases). V lost 0 bases to trimming and J lost 11 bases, with 9 bases between them. CDR3 length equals 13 residues. The germline V gene encodes CDR1 SGDLS and CDR2 YYNGEE. This CDR3 is CASSVEGGTPLHF. The DNA for the CDR3 is TGTGCCAGCAGCGTAGAGGGGGGGACACCCCTCCACTTT.

This chain uses TRBV10-1 with TRBJ1-1, with D hard to call. This CDR3 has 15 amino acids. Germline loops: CDR1 WNHNN, CDR2 SYGVQD (reference sequence). V gave up 0 bases and J gave up 9 bases, with 17 bases separating them. The CDR3 region has the DNA TGCGCCAGCAGTGAGTCGTGGACGGGAACATACCAAGCTTTCTTT. Its translation is CASSESWTGTYQAFF.

This chain joins TRBV6-5 and TRBJ1-5, with D uncertain. The V end was cut by 6 bases, the J end by 7 bases, with 13 bases between. Germline CDR1 MNHEY, CDR2 SVGAGI. The CDR3 is made up of 13 amino acids. The CDR3 DNA sequence: TGTGCCAGCAGGGAACGGTCAGGCCAGCCCCAGCATTTT. This sequence encodes CASRERSGQPQHF.

CDR3 sequence reads: CASSLGTGGFDGYTF. The CDR3 nucleotides are TGTGCCAGCAGCTTGGGGACAGGGGGTTTTGATGGCTACACCTTC. V gene TRBV5-5 combines with J gene TRBJ1-2; the match to TRBD1 covers 10 bases. Looked up from germline, CDR1 is SGHKS and CDR2 is YYEKEE (reference sequence). V was pared by 0 bases and J by 6 bases, with 5 bases of the junction left unmatched. The CDR3 is 15 amino acids.

The rearrangement uses TRBV30 and TRBJ2-2; possible D gene TRBD2, 6 bases. The CDR3 is 13 amino acids. Germline-derived CDR1 and CDR2 are GTSNPN and SVGIG (reference sequence). The CDR3 DNA sequence: TGTGCAGTTCGGGTGGGGGGCACCGGGGAGCTGTTTTTT. The encoded protein is CAVRVGGTGELFF.

This chain connects TRBV7-2 to TRBJ2-1; D perhaps matches TRBD1 (5 bases). Trimming shortened V by 6 bases and J by 5 bases, and 14 bases separated the two germline ends. CDR3 length: 14 amino acids. Germline-derived CDR1 and CDR2 are SGHTA and FQGNSA. The CDR3 sequence is CASSSRTFNNEQFF. Here the CDR3 DNA reads TGTGCCAGCAGTTCGAGGACATTTAACAATGAGCAGTTCTTC.

V usage is TRBV5-1 and J usage is TRBJ1-5; 7 positions agree with TRBD1. CDR3 length: 15 amino acids. CDR1 is SGHRS, CDR2 YFSETQ, per germline. Trimming removed 5 bases from V and 4 bases from J; junction bases left unmatched: 9. This CDR3 reads CASSPEGAGNQPQHF. The DNA of the CDR3 is TGCGCCAGCAGTCCCGAGGGGGCCGGAAATCAGCCCCAGCATTTT.

V usage is TRBV6-5 and J usage is TRBJ1-1, with 7 bases lining up with TRBD1. Germline V gene data show CDR1 as MNHEY and CDR2 as SVGAGI. V shed 7 bases, J shed 4 bases, and the junction held 3 bases outside the gene matches. The CDR3 loop spans 12 amino acids. CDR3 sequence reads: CASTGGSTEAFF. The CDR3 bases are TGTGCCAGCACAGGGGGTAGCACTGAAGCTTTCTTT.

The chain combines TRBV7-9 with TRBJ1-2; D perhaps matches TRBD1 (5 bases). The germline V gene encodes CDR1 SEHNR and CDR2 FQNEAQ (reference sequence). The CDR3 consists of 14 residues. V dropped 8 bases and J dropped 0 bases, with 13 bases sitting between them. The CDR3 region is CASSRDSTNYGYTF. The CDR3 coding sequence is TGTGCCAGCTCCCGGGACTCGACTAACTATGGCTACACCTTC.